The sequence of this T cell receptor beta chain was determined in a study of blood T cell repertoires in COVID-19 (dated by TCRdb to about 2020). Regarding the research as a whole: Samples covering the acute and convalescent phases of COVID-19 were provided by collaborators in the United States, Italy and Spain. The material from the prospective study consisted of cDNA or gDNA derived from T cells, B-cell-depleted T cells, or PBMCs. The repertoires were made available in a free public database intended to serve as a resource for research on the immune response to SARS-CoV-2. The samples were drawn from two sources: the first 160 participants of the ongoing ImmuneRACE study, and over 950 subjects contributed by 6 global collaborators. Where available, HLA class I and class II types were obtained from metadata supplied by the sample provider rather than from assay-based typing. The sample metadata nearly always contained a de-identified subject ID, COVID-19 status, age in years and sex. The dataset comprised deeply sampled blood TCRbeta repertoires from subjects exposed to, actively infected with, or recovered from COVID-19.

Beyond this particular receptor, the publication reports: The amount of clinical and demographic metadata varied by source and participant and was provided uncurated.

The immunoSEQ Assay, a bias-controlled multiplex PCR, was used to amplify TCRbeta CDR3 regions from genomic DNA. On the authors' methods: Nucleated cell counts per sample were estimated from amplification of reference gene primers within the assay. To quantify the absolute abundance of each unique TCRbeta CDR3 rearrangement, sequence reads were collapsed and filtered. For each sample, productive Simpson clonality was calculated as the square root of Simpson's diversity index over productive rearrangements. TCRdb took this table from immuneACCESS and kept in-frame rearrangements with V and J called. Such tables lack part of the clones; where checked against another copy, unresolved V genes explain under half of the gap, and the rest is unexplained. V and J calls and clone size are those listed in that table; D and trimming were worked out from the DNA. For this sample the table gives tens of thousands of clones, of which 80% to 90% were detected only once. Roughly 2.8% of the sample rests with the top ten.

Collaborating institutions collected whole blood in K2EDTA tubes following their own protocols. Collaborator samples were shipped for TCRbeta analysis as frozen whole blood, isolated PBMCs, or DNA extracted from either sample type. A word on this clone: Its antigen specificity is not known. One base away there is no much larger clone; base qualities are not given.

The CDR3 covers 15 residues, taking in both the cysteine and the phenylalanine. Left in the record is the CDR3 DNA by itself, 45 bases read in frame from the first base. Trimming leaves V shorter by 1 base and J shorter by 4 bases, with the junction holding 5 bases beyond the gene matches. In the germline V gene (reference sequence), CDR1 corresponds to LGHDT and CDR2 to YNNKEL. The TCR originated in a man aged 50 or older with acute or convalescent COVID-19. The specimen sequenced was peripheral blood. The chain couples TRBV3-1 (or the pseudogene TRBV3-2) to TRBJ2-5; 8 bases in the middle match TRBD1. The DNA is as follows: TGTGCCAGCAGCCAAGTCAGGGGGCGCGGAGAGACCCAGTACTTC. The resulting protein is CASSQVRGRGETQYF.